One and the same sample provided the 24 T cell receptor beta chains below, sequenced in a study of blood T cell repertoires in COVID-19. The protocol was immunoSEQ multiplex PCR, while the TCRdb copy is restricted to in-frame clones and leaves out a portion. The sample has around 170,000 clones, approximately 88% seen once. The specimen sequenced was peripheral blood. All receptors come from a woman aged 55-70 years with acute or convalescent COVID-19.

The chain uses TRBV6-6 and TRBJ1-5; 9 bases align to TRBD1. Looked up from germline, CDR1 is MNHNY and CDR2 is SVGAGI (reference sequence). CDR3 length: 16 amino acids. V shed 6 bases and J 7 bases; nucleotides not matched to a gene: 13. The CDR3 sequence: CASSVIQGAPGQPQHF. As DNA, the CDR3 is TGTGCCAGCAGCGTAATACAGGGGGCACCAGGACAGCCCCAGCATTTT.

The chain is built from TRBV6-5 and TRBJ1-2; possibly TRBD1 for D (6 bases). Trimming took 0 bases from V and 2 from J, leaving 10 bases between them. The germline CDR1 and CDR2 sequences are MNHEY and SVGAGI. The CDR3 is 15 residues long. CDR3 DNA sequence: TGTGCCAGCAGTTACTCCAACAGGGAAAACTATGGCTACACCTTC. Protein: CASSYSNRENYGYTF.

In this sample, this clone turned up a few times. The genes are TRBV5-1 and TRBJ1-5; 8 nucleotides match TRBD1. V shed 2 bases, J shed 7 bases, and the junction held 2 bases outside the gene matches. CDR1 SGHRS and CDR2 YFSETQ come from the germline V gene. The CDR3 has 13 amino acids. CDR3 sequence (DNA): TGCGCCAGCAGCTTAGCAGGGGGCCAGCCCCAGCATTTT. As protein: CASSLAGGQPQHF.

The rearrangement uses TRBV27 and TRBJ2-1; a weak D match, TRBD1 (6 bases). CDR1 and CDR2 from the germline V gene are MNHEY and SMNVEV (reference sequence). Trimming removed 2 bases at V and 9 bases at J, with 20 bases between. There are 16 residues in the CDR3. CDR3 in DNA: TGTGCCAGCAGTTTACTCTACAGGGTGGAGATAAGTGAGCAGTTCTTC. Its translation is CASSLLYRVEISEQFF.

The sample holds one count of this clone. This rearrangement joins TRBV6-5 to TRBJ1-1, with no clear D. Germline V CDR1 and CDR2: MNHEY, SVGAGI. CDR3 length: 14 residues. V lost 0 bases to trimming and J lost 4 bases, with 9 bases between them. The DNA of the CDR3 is TGTGCCAGCAGTTACTCGCACAGAGTCACTGAAGCTTTCTTT. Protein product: CASSYSHRVTEAFF.

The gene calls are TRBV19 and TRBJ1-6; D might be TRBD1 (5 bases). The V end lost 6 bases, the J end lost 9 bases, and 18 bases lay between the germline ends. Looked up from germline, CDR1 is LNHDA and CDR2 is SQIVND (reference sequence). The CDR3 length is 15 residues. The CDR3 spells CASRSAQGAGSPLHF. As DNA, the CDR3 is TGTGCCAGTAGATCGGCGCAGGGAGCGGGTTCACCCCTCCACTTT.

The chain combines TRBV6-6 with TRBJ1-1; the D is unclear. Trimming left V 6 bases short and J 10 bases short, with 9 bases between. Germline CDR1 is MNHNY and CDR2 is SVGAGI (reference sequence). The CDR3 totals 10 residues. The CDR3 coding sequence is TGTGCCAGCAGGGAGGTAGGAGCTTTCTTT. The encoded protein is CASREVGAFF.

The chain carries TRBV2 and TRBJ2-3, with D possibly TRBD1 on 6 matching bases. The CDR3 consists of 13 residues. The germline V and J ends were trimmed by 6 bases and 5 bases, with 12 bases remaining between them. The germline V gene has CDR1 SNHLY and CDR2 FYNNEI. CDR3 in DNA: TGTGCCAGCAGGGGGACATCCGGAGATACGCAGTATTTT. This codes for CASRGTSGDTQYF.

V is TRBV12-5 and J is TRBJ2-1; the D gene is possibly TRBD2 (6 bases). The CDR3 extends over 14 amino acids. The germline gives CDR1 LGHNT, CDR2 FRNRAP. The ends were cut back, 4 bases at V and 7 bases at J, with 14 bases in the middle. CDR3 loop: CASGSHSGRNEQFF. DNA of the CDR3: TGTGCTAGTGGTTCCCATTCGGGGAGGAATGAGCAGTTCTTC. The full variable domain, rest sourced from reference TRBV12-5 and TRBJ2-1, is DARVTQTPRHKVTEMGQEVTMRCQPILGHNTVFWYRQTMMQGLELLAYFRNRAPLDDSGMPKDRFSAEMPDATLATLKIQPSEPRDSAVYFCASGSHSGRNEQFFGPGTRLTVL.

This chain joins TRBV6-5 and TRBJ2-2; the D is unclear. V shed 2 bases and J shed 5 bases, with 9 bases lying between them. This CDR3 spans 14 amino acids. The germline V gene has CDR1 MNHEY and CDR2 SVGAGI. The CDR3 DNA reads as TGTGCCAGCAGTTACCCTACCCGGACCGGGGAGCTGTTTTTT. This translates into CASSYPTRTGELFF.

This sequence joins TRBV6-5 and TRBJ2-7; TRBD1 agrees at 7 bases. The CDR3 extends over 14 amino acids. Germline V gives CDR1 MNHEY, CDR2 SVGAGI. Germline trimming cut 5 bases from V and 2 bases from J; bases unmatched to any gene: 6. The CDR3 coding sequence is TGTGCCAGCAGTAAGACGGGACAGCCCTACGAGCAGTACTTC. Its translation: CASSKTGQPYEQYF.

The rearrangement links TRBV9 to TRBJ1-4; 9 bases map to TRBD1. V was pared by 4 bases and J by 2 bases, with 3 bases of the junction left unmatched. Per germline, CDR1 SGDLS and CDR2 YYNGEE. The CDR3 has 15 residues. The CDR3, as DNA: TGTGCCAGCAGCACAACAGGGGGCACTAATGAAAAACTGTTTTTT. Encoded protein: CASSTTGGTNEKLFF.

For the CDR3, the DNA is TGTGCCAGCAGCTTGGACAGCCTTGAGGGCTACACCTTC. Translation: CASSLDSLEGYTF. This chain joins TRBV7-9 and TRBJ1-2; possibly TRBD1 for D (6 bases). The CDR3 is 13 amino acids. Trimming removed 3 bases at V and 8 bases at J, with 13 bases between. Germline CDR1 SEHNR, CDR2 FQNEAQ (reference sequence). The full variable domain, with the rest looked up from reference TRBV7-9 and TRBJ1-2, is DTGVSQNPRHKITKRGQNVTFRCDPISEHNRLYWYRQTLGQGPEFLTYFQNEAQLEKSRLLSDRFSAERPKGSFSTLEIQRTEQGDSAMYLCASSLDSLEGYTFGSGTRLTVV.

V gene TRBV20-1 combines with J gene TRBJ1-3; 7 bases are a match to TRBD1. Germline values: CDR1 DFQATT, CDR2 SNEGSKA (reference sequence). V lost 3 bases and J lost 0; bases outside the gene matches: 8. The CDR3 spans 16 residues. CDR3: CSASKTGAYSGNTIYF. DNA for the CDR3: TGCAGTGCTAGTAAAACAGGGGCCTACTCTGGAAACACCATATATTTT.

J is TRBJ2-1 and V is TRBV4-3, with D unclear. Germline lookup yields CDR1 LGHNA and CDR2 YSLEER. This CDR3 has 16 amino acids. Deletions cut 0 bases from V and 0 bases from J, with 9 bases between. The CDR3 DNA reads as TGCGCCAGCAGCCAAGAGGTCAGTTCCTCCTACAATGAGCAGTTCTTC. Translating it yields CASSQEVSSSYNEQFF.

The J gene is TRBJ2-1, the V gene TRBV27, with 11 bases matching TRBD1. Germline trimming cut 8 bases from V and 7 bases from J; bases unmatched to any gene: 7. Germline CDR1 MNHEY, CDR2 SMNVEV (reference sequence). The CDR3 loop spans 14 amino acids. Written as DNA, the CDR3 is TGTGCCAGCCGTGGACAGGGGGCGCGTAATGAGCAGTTCTTC. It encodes CASRGQGARNEQFF.

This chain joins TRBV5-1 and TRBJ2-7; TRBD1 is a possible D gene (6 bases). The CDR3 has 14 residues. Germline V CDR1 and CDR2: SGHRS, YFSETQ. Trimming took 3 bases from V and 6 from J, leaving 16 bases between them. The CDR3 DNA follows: TGCGCCAGCAGCTCCACAGGGAGTTCCCTCGAGCAGTACTTC. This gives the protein CASSSTGSSLEQYF.

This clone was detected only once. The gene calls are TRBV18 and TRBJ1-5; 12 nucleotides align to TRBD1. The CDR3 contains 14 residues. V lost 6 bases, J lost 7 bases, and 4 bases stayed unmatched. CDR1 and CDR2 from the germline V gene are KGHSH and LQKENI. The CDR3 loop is CASSPGTGGQPQHF. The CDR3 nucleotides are TGTGCCAGCTCTCCCGGGACAGGGGGCCAGCCCCAGCATTTT.

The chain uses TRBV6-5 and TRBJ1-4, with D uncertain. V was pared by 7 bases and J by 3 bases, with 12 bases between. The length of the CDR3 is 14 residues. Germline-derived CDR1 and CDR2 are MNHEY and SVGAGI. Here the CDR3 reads CASTPPGANEKLFF. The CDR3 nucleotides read TGTGCCAGCACCCCGCCGGGAGCTAATGAAAAACTGTTTTTT.

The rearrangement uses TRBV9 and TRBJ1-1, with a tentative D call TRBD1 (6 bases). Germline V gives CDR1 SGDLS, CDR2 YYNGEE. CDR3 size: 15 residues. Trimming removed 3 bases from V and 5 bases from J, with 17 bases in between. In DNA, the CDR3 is TGTGCCAGCAGCGCCCCCGAGCGGGGGGCAACTGAAGCTTTCTTT. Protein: CASSAPERGATEAFF.

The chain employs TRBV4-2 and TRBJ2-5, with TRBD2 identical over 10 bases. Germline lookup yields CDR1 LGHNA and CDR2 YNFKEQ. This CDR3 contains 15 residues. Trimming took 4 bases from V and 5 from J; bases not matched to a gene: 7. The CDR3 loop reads CASSLSLAGAETQYF. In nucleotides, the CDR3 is TGTGCCAGCAGCCTCAGTCTAGCGGGGGCCGAGACCCAGTACTTC.

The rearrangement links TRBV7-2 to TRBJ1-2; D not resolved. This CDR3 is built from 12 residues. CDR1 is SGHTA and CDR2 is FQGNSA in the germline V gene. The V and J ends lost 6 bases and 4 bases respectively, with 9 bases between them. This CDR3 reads CASRGGPYGYTF. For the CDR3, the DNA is TGTGCCAGCAGAGGCGGCCCCTATGGCTACACCTTC.

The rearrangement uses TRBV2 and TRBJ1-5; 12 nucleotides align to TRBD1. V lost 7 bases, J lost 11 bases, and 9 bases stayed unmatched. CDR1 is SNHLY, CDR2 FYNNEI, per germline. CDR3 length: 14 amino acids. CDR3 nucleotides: TGTGCCAGCATGCAGGGGACAGGGGGCCGAGCCCAGCATTTT. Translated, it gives CASMQGTGGRAQHF.

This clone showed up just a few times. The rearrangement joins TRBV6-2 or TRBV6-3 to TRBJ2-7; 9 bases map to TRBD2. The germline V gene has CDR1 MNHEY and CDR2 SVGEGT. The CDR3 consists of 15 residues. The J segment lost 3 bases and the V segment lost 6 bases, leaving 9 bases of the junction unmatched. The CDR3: CASSEKGLANYEQYF. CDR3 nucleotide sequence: TGTGCCAGCAGCGAGAAGGGACTAGCAAACTACGAGCAGTACTTC.